Listed below are T cell receptor beta chains from one sample, sequenced in a study of blood T cell repertoires in COVID-19. Using immunoSEQ multiplex PCR, the repertoire was profiled, and TCRdb retains in-frame clones only, with some absent. The profile covers under 300,000 clones, with around four fifths appearing a single time and 4.6% taken by the ten largest. Sequenced: peripheral blood. These receptors all stem from a man between 60 and 75 years old who had recovered from COVID-19. The CDR3 runs from the conserved cysteine through the conserved F or W. The D gene is left open where the match is weak.

d_call j_call v_call cdr3_aa cdr3_nt
TRBD1 TRBJ2-7 TRBV11-2 CASSLTNARQGSPYEQYF TGTGCCAGCAGCTTAACCAACGCACGACAGGGGTCCCCCTACGAGCAGTACTTC
TRBD1 TRBJ1-5 TRBV6-5 CASSLQGVGNQPQHF TGTGCCAGCAGCTTACAGGGGGTTGGCAATCAGCCCCAGCATTTT
TRBD2 TRBJ2-5 TRBV7-2 CASSLGRTSGGARQTQYF TGTGCCAGCAGCTTAGGGAGGACTAGCGGGGGGGCCAGACAGACCCAGTACTTC
TRBD1 TRBJ2-7 TRBV7-9 CASSIGQGAIGQYF TGTGCCAGCAGCATAGGACAGGGGGCGATTGGGCAGTACTTC
TRBD2 TRBJ2-5 TRBV19 CASSKGLAGGSETQYF TGTGCCAGTAGTAAGGGACTAGCGGGGGGTTCAGAGACCCAGTACTTC
TRBD1 TRBJ2-5 TRBV2 CASSGALTGVKTQYF TGTGCCAGCAGTGGCGCCTTGACAGGGGTGAAGACCCAGTACTTC
. TRBJ1-6 TRBV6-5 CASRQTSSPLHF TGTGCCAGCCGACAGACAAGTTCACCCCTCCACTTT
. TRBJ2-3 TRBV15 CATSRATDTQYF TGTGCCACCAGCAGAGCGACAGATACGCAGTATTTT
. TRBJ2-5 TRBV19 CASSINRGLMETQYF TGTGCCAGTAGTATTAACAGGGGACTTATGGAGACCCAGTACTTC
. TRBJ2-7 TRBV21-1 CASSAIPGQSSYEQYF TGTGCCAGCAGCGCAATTCCGGGACAGAGCTCCTACGAGCAGTACTTC
TRBD1 TRBJ2-2 TRBV11-3 CASSLGPGQGRTGELFF TGTGCCAGCAGCTTAGGACCGGGACAGGGGAGGACCGGGGAGCTGTTTTTT
. TRBJ2-5 TRBV18 CASSPVGEFGETQYF TGTGCCAGCTCACCCGTGGGAGAATTTGGAGAGACCCAGTACTTC
. TRBJ1-2 TRBV9 CASSNPGIQRSNYGYTF TGTGCCAGCAGCAACCCCGGGATTCAAAGGAGTAACTATGGCTACACCTTC
. TRBJ2-5 TRBV30 CAWSPLQETQYF TGTGCCTGGAGCCCCCTCCAAGAGACCCAGTACTTC
TRBD2 TRBJ2-7 TRBV5-4 CASREGLAGSGEQYF TGTGCCAGCAGAGAGGGACTAGCGGGTTCAGGCGAGCAGTACTTC
. TRBJ2-7 TRBV19 CASSQGHEQYF TGTGCCAGTAGCCAGGGCCACGAGCAGTACTTC
TRBD2 TRBJ2-2 TRBV7-6 CASSFVGSGRGTGELFF TGTGCCAGCAGCTTTGTGGGCAGCGGGAGAGGGACCGGGGAGCTGTTTTTT